This TCR beta chain comes out of a study of CD8+CD57+ T cells in acquired aplastic anemia. The germline V and J ends were trimmed by 3 bases and 4 bases, with 12 bases remaining between them. CDR3 length: 14 amino acids. Germline-derived CDR1 and CDR2 are MNHEY and SMNVEV (reference sequence). Genomic DNA constituted the template upon which TCR beta VDJ and CDR3 profiling was performed. TCRdb reanalysed the reads using MiXCR and keeps one entry per CDR3 protein. The sample includes approximately 270,000 distinct CDR3 sequences, roughly three fifths of them seen just once. The clonotype comes from a human donor with severe aplastic anemia or a healthy control (not recorded which). Sequenced input: sorted CD4+, CD8+, or CD8+CD57+ T cells (not recorded which) from PBMCs. The chain links TRBV27 to TRBJ1-1, with D hard to call. The CDR3 region is CASSLVFAGTEAFF. The CDR3 DNA is TGTGCCAGCAGTTTGGTCTTCGCGGGCACTGAAGCTTTCTTT.